This is a list of T cell receptor beta chains from one sample in a study of T cells after somatic rescue of genetic block. Generated by immunoSEQ multiplex PCR, the TCRdb table keeps only in-frame clones and is missing some. The profile shows 80,000 to 100,000 clones, around 89% of them singletons. Sequenced input: peripheral blood mononuclear cells (PBMCs). The receptors originated from a woman aged 18-30 years. Each CDR3 is given with its conserved first and last residue. The D gene is left open where the match is weak. The size entry is marked missing in some rows and otherwise reads once, few, many or a size class.

CDR3 length | J gene | V gene | D gene | clone size | CDR3 DNA | CDR3 protein
16 | TRBJ2-6 | TRBV19 | - | - | TGTGCCAGTTATCAGGGCAGTATCTCTGGGGCCAACGTCCTGACTTTC | CASYQGSISGANVLTF
13 | TRBJ2-1 | TRBV29-1 | TRBD2 | - | TGCAGCCATAGCGGGAGGGCCCTCAATGAGCAGTTCTTC | CSHSGRALNEQFF
12 | TRBJ2-1 | TRBV9 | - | - | TGTGCCAGCAGCGTAGAGGCCAGAGAGCAGTTCTTC | CASSVEAREQFF
14 | TRBJ2-1 | TRBV5-4 | - | - | TGTGCCAGCAGCTTGGAGGTTGTGGCGAATGAGCAGTTCTTC | CASSLEVVANEQFF
16 | TRBJ2-2 | TRBV19 | TRBD1 | - | TGTGCCAGTAGTATAGATCAGGTAGTAGGGGGCCGGGAGCTGTTTTTT | CASSIDQVVGGRELFF
11 | TRBJ2-7 | TRBV11-3 | TRBD1 | - | TGTGCCAGCGTCAGGGGGCTGGAGCAGTACTTC | CASVRGLEQYF
14 | TRBJ1-2 | TRBV10-2 | - | - | TGCGCCAGCAGTGAGCCTGGTCAGGGCTATGGCTACACCTTC | CASSEPGQGYGYTF
17 | TRBJ2-5 | TRBV5-1 | - | - | TGCGCCAGCAGCTTTACACCCCAGGGCTTTGGGCAAGAGACCCAGTACTTC | CASSFTPQGFGQETQYF
14 | TRBJ2-7 | TRBV19 | - | - | TGTGCCAGTAGCGAACAGGTTAGCTCCTACGAGCAGTACTTC | CASSEQVSSYEQYF
12 | TRBJ2-3 | TRBV28 | - | - | TGTGCCAGCAGTCCAGCCACAGATACGCAGTATTTT | CASSPATDTQYF
18 | TRBJ2-3 | TRBV5-4 | - | - | TGTGCCAGCAGCAGCGGGAAACAGGGGAACCGCCACACAGATACGCAGTATTTT | CASSSGKQGNRHTDTQYF
11 | TRBJ2-1 | TRBV29-1 | - | - | TGCAGCGTGGGGGGTGTGGATGAGCAGTTCTTC | CSVGGVDEQFF
15 | TRBJ2-3 | TRBV13 | - | - | TGTGCCAGCAGCTTGAGGACGGGAGTGGCAGATACGCAGTATTTT | CASSLRTGVADTQYF
14 | TRBJ2-3 | TRBV10-3 | - | - | TGTGCCACCTCCGGGACAAGGGCTACAGATACGCAGTATTTT | CATSGTRATDTQYF
15 | TRBJ2-7 | TRBV11-2 | - | - | TGTGCCAGCAGCTTAAGTAGCCGGCCATCCTACGAGCAGTACTTC | CASSLSSRPSYEQYF
15 | TRBJ2-7 | TRBV5-4 | - | - | TGTGCCAGCAGCTTGGGGGGCCTCAGCTCCTACGAGCAGTACTTC | CASSLGGLSSYEQYF
13 | TRBJ2-1 | TRBV5-4 | - | - | TGTGCCAGCAGCTTGGTGGGTCGCCCCGAGCAGTTCTTC | CASSLVGRPEQFF
15 | TRBJ1-3 | TRBV2 | - | - | TGTGCCAGCAGGGGGCGTCATAGCTCTGGAAACACCATATATTTT | CASRGRHSSGNTIYF
16 | TRBJ2-1 | TRBV12-5 | TRBD2 | - | TGTGCTAGTGGTCTGGCTGGACTAGCGGGTTACAATGAGCAGTTCTTC | CASGLAGLAGYNEQFF
15 | TRBJ1-2 | TRBV12-5 | - | - | TGTGCTAGTGGTTTGGCCCTCCGGACCTACTATGGCTACACCTTC | CASGLALRTYYGYTF
17 | TRBJ2-4 | TRBV18 | TRBD2 | - | TGTGCCAGCTCACCACCCGAACTAGCGGGGGCCAAAAACATTCAGTACTTC | CASSPPELAGAKNIQYF
18 | TRBJ1-5 | TRBV28 | TRBD1 | - | TGTGCCAGCACCGAGCCGGGACAGCAAAGTTATAGCAATCAGCCCCAGCATTTT | CASTEPGQQSYSNQPQHF
14 | TRBJ2-5 | TRBV6-5 | TRBD2 | few | TGTGCCAGCAGTCAGCGGGGGGCGCGCGGGACCCAGTACTTC | CASSQRGARGTQYF
13 | TRBJ2-1 | TRBV18 | - | - | TGTGCCAGCTCCCAAGGTAGGGGAGGCGAGCAGTTCTTC | CASSQGRGGEQFF
14 | TRBJ2-3 | TRBV7-8 | - | - | TGTGCCAGCAGCCGCGAAGGGGGGACAGATACGCAGTATTTT | CASSREGGTDTQYF
13 | TRBJ2-7 | TRBV27 | TRBD2 | - | TGTGCCAGCCCGCTAGCGGGACGGAACGAGCAGTACTTC | CASPLAGRNEQYF
12 | TRBJ2-1 | TRBV7-8 | - | - | TGTGCCAGCAGTTCGGCCACCCAGATACAGTTCTTC | CASSSATQIQFF
12 | TRBJ1-1 | TRBV10-3 | - | - | TGTGCCATCAGACCCCCCGCCGAAGAAGCTTTCTTT | CAIRPPAEEAFF